Following are 10 T cell receptor beta chains from one sample sequenced in a study of shared T cell receptors in the human thymus. The data were produced by immunoSEQ multiplex PCR, yet TCRdb's version contains in-frame clones alone and is incomplete. Among hundreds of thousands of clones listed, approximately 80% were seen once. Separately, the same data were catalogued under a study of human thymus T cells.

The sample taken for sequencing was thymocytes. The receptors were gathered from a boy under two years old with a congenital heart defect.

This clone was counted once. V is TRBV14 and J is TRBJ2-3, with 8 bases aligning to TRBD2. The CDR3 extends over 17 amino acids. V shed 1 base, J shed 0 bases, and the junction held 6 bases outside the gene matches. The V gene's germline CDR1 is SGHDN and CDR2 FVKESK. CDR3 sequence (DNA): TGTGCCAGCAGCCAAGGGATGGAGCGGGGGAGCACAGATACGCAGTATTTT. Its protein is CASSQGMERGSTDTQYF. Complete variable domain (other parts from reference TRBV14 and TRBJ2-3): EAGVTQFPSHSVIEKGQTVTLRCDPISGHDNLYWYRRVMGKEIKFLLHFVKESKQDESGMPNNRFLAERTGGTYSTLKVQPAELEDSGVYFCASSQGMERGSTDTQYFGPGTRLTVL.

J is TRBJ2-2 and V is TRBV4-2; TRBD2 agrees at 12 bases. Germline values: CDR1 LGHNA, CDR2 YNFKEQ. J lost 5 bases, V lost 0 bases, and 7 bases had no gene match. The length of the CDR3 is 18 residues. CDR3 nucleotide sequence: TGTGCCAGCAGCCAAGATCCTAGCGGGAGGGCCACGACCGGGGAGCTGTTTTTT. As protein: CASSQDPSGRATTGELFF.

V gene TRBV5-4 combines with J gene TRBJ2-2, with TRBD2 matching 11 bases. The V segment lost 0 bases and the J segment 5 bases; nucleotides outside the gene matches: 3. This CDR3 has 16 residues. Per the germline V gene, CDR1 is SGHNT and CDR2 is YYREEE (reference sequence). The CDR3 DNA follows: TGTGCCAGCAGCTTGGAGACTAGCGGGAAGACCGGGGAGCTGTTTTTT. Encoded protein: CASSLETSGKTGELFF. The full variable domain, with the rest looked up from reference TRBV5-4 and TRBJ2-2, is ETGVTQSPTHLIKTRGQQVTLRCSSQSGHNTVSWYQQALGQGPQFIFQYYREEENGRGNFPPRFSGLQFPNYSSELNVNALELDDSALYLCASSLETSGKTGELFFGEGSRLTVL.

This chain uses TRBV5-8 with TRBJ2-7, with TRBD2 matching over 11 bases. The junction had 3 bases not matched to a gene; V was cut back by 4 bases and J by 3 bases. Per the germline V gene, CDR1 is SGHTS and CDR2 is YDEGEE. The CDR3 covers 14 residues. The CDR3 spells CASSGGTSGYEQYF. The CDR3 nucleotides read TGTGCCAGCAGCGGGGGGACTAGCGGCTACGAGCAGTACTTC. The complete variable domain, with remaining parts taken from reference TRBV5-8 and TRBJ2-7, reads EAGVTQSPTHLIKTRGQQATLRCSPISGHTSVYWYQQALGLGLQFLLWYDEGEERNRGNFPPRFSGRQFPNYSSELNVNALELEDSALYLCASSGGTSGYEQYFGPGTRLTVT.

The chain has TRBV28 and TRBJ2-5, with D perhaps TRBD1 (6 bases). Germline loops: CDR1 MDHEN, CDR2 SYDVKM. The CDR3 runs 17 residues. Between the trimmed V and J ends, which lost 7 bases and 7 bases, there was a span of 28 bases. CDR3 in amino acids: CASTLIGGPTSHGTQYF. Here the CDR3 DNA reads TGTGCCAGCACTCTTATAGGGGGACCCACCTCCCACGGGACCCAGTACTTC. The full variable domain, its missing parts supplied by reference TRBV28 and TRBJ2-5, is DVKVTQSSRYLVKRTGEKVFLECVQDMDHENMFWYRQDPGLGLRLIYFSYDVKMKEKGDIPEGYSVSREKKERFSLILESASTNQTSMYLCASTLIGGPTSHGTQYFGPGTRLLVL.

About this clone: One end of the junction is discordant with germline, which a read error may explain. Distinct nucleotide sequences in the sample also encode this CDR3. The chain uses TRBV7-9 and TRBJ2-3; 10 bases line up with TRBD1. The CDR3 contains 15 residues. CDR1 and CDR2 (germline): SEHNR, FQNEAQ (reference sequence). The CDR3 loop reads CASSSGTGVTDTQYF. The DNA for the CDR3 is TGTGCCAGCAGCTCCGGGACAGGGGTGACAGATACACAGTATTTT. Full variable domain (remainder filled in from reference TRBV7-9 and TRBJ2-3): DTGVSQNPRHKITKRGQNVTFRCDPISEHNRLYWYRQTLGQGPEFLTYFQNEAQLEKSRLLSDRFSAERPKGSFSTLEIQRTEQGDSAMYLCASSSGTGVTDTQYFGPGTRLTVL.

The chain links TRBV5-1 to TRBJ2-7; TRBD2 matches 8 bases. Trimming cost V 4 bases and J 5 bases; bases outside gene matches: 14. Germline CDR1 SGHRS, CDR2 YFSETQ. This CDR3 region has 16 residues. The CDR3 sequence is CASSRISGTSIDEQYF. In DNA, the CDR3 is TGCGCCAGCAGCAGAATTTCCGGGACTAGTATCGACGAGCAGTACTTC.

The CDR3 sequence: CASSSPGLAGVEEQYF. The CDR3, as DNA: TGTGCCAGCAGCTCCCCGGGACTAGCGGGAGTAGAGGAGCAGTACTTC. The chain combines TRBV13 with TRBJ2-7; 14 bases fit TRBD2. V lost 4 bases, J lost 7 bases, and 9 bases stayed unmatched. The CDR3 consists of 16 residues. Per the germline V gene, CDR1 is PRHDT and CDR2 is FYEKMQ (reference sequence).

CDR3 nucleotides: TGTGCCAGCTCACCAGCAGGCAGACCAAGTCAGCCCCAGCATTTT. Its translation is CASSPAGRPSQPQHF. V is TRBV18 and J is TRBJ1-5; no clear D gene. V lost 2 bases and J lost 6, with 14 bases in between. Germline V gives CDR1 KGHSH, CDR2 LQKENI. This CDR3 spans 15 amino acids.

The chain has TRBV5-5 and TRBJ2-5; D gene uncertain. Trimming took 0 bases from V and 5 from J, leaving 5 bases between them. Germline V CDR1 and CDR2: SGHKS, YYEKEE (reference sequence). The CDR3 is 12 amino acids. CDR3: CASSLAGETQYF. CDR3 DNA: TGTGCCAGCAGCTTGGCCGGGGAGACCCAGTACTTC.